Presented here are 5 T cell receptor beta chains from one specimen sequenced in a study of Tregs in tolerant kidney transplant recipients. The protocol was immunoSEQ multiplex PCR, while the TCRdb copy is restricted to in-frame clones and leaves out a portion. This table has about 240,000 clones, roughly 84% appearing once. Sequenced input: CD4+ T cells from blood. All receptors come from a human donor in good health.

The chain has TRBV5-1 and TRBJ1-1; 10 bases line up with TRBD1. The CDR3 totals 17 residues. Germline values: CDR1 SGHRS, CDR2 YFSETQ. V shed 4 bases and J 0 bases; nucleotides not matched to a gene: 9. This CDR3 reads CASSPRDRGLMNTEAFF. DNA of the CDR3: TGCGCCAGCAGCCCCCGGGACAGGGGTCTAATGAACACTGAAGCTTTCTTT.

The chain employs TRBV5-1 and TRBJ2-5; 8 bases map to TRBD1. The J segment lost 5 bases and the V segment lost 0 bases, leaving 9 bases of the junction unmatched. Germline assignment: CDR1 SGHRS and CDR2 YFSETQ. There are 16 residues in the CDR3. The CDR3 DNA follows: TGCGCCAGCAGCTTGGGGACAGGGCCGGCGGGGGAGACCCAGTACTTC. Its translation: CASSLGTGPAGETQYF.

The chain carries TRBV6-5 and TRBJ1-2; the D is unclear. Trimming cost V 4 bases and J 2 bases, with 8 bases left between them. CDR1 is MNHEY and CDR2 is SVGAGI in the germline V gene. The CDR3 sequence is 13 residues long. CDR3 sequence reads: CASSLRRNYGYTF. The DNA for the CDR3 is TGTGCCAGCAGTTTAAGGAGGAACTATGGCTACACCTTC.

The J gene is TRBJ1-2, the V gene TRBV6-1; D might be TRBD1 (6 bases). CDR1 MNHNS and CDR2 SASEGT come from the germline V gene. With 10 bases removed from V and 4 bases from J, the gap between germline ends came to 19 bases. The CDR3 contains 14 residues. The CDR3: CATSKVGGGYGYTF. Written as DNA, the CDR3 is TGTGCCACCTCGAAGGTGGGGGGCGGCTATGGCTACACCTTC.

The rearrangement joins TRBV5-1 to TRBJ1-6; D is perhaps TRBD1 (5 bases). Trimming stripped 0 bases from V and 10 bases from J, with 11 bases between. The CDR3 runs 14 residues. The germline V gene encodes CDR1 SGHRS and CDR2 YFSETQ. The CDR3 reads CASSLEQGASPLHF. For the CDR3, the DNA is TGCGCCAGCAGCTTGGAACAAGGGGCCTCACCCCTCCACTTT. Full variable domain (rest looked up from reference TRBV5-1 and TRBJ1-6): KAGVTQTPRYLIKTRGQQVTLSCSPISGHRSVSWYQQTPGQGLQFLFEYFSETQRNKGNFPGRFSGRQFSNSRSEMNVSTLELGDSALYLCASSLEQGASPLHFGNGTRLTVT.